Listed below are T cell receptor beta chains from one sample, sequenced in a study of CD4 T cells in relation to SARS-CoV-2 and coronaviruses. Repertoires were generated with immunoSEQ multiplex PCR, while TCRdb's copy carries only in-frame clones and drops some. The sample includes 60,000 to 65,000 clones, approximately 94% of them seen just once. The sequenced sample was naive CD4+ T cells from PBMCs. Receptors were obtained from a human donor in good health. Each CDR3 is given with its conserved first and last residue. The D gene is left open where the match is weak. Where a row states a size, it is once, few, many or the class of an expanded clone; other rows omit it.

V gene,J gene,clone size,D gene,CDR3 DNA,CDR3 protein
TRBV3-1/TRBV3-2,TRBJ2-3,NA,TRBD2,TGTGCCAGCAGCCACTATAGCGGGAGGGACACAGATACGCAGTATTTT,CASSHYSGRDTDTQYF
TRBV4-2,TRBJ2-2,NA,NA,TGTGCCAGCAGCCTACCCACAGACACCGGGGAGCTGTTTTTT,CASSLPTDTGELFF
TRBV5-5,TRBJ2-7,NA,TRBD2,TGTGCCAGCAGCTTGGGGGCTAGCGGGAGTTACGAGCAGTACTTC,CASSLGASGSYEQYF
TRBV3-1/TRBV3-2,TRBJ1-1,NA,NA,TGTGCCAGCAGCCGAGAAGGGGCGGGTAACACTGAAGCTTTCTTT,CASSREGAGNTEAFF
TRBV6-2/TRBV6-3,TRBJ2-1,NA,TRBD2,TGTGCCAGCAGTTACTCGCTAGCGGGAACAAGTGAGCAGTTCTTC,CASSYSLAGTSEQFF
TRBV7-6,TRBJ2-1,NA,TRBD2,TGTGCCAGCAGCTTGAACCCGGAACGACTAGCAGGTTACAATGAGCAGTTCTTC,CASSLNPERLAGYNEQFF
TRBV5-1,TRBJ2-5,NA,TRBD1,TGCGCCAGCAGCCGGGACAGGGGGTCAGGCCAAGAGACCCAGTACTTC,CASSRDRGSGQETQYF
TRBV2,TRBJ2-7,NA,NA,TGTGCCAGCAAGGGGGGGCTAGCGGCCTACGAGCAGTACTTC,CASKGGLAAYEQYF
TRBV24-1,TRBJ2-3,NA,TRBD1,TGTGCCACCAGTATCTCCGGGACAGGGTCCGATACGCAGTATTTT,CATSISGTGSDTQYF
TRBV9,TRBJ2-5,NA,NA,TGTGCCAGCAGCGTAGGACAGTTCGCAGAGACCCAGTACTTC,CASSVGQFAETQYF
TRBV7-2,TRBJ2-3,NA,NA,TGTGCCAGCAGCTTACCCCCAGATACGCAGTATTTT,CASSLPPDTQYF
TRBV4-1,TRBJ1-6,NA,NA,TGCGCCAGCAGCATCAGAAGTTCACCCCTCCACTTT,CASSIRSSPLHF
TRBV9,TRBJ2-1,NA,TRBD2,TGTGCCAGCAGCCCACTAGCGGGAGGGCCCGGCGATGAGCAGTTCTTC,CASSPLAGGPGDEQFF
TRBV2,TRBJ2-1,NA,TRBD2,TGTGCCAGCAGTCTTGAAGGACTAGCGGGAGTTCGGTTCTTC,CASSLEGLAGVRFF
TRBV4-1,TRBJ2-7,NA,TRBD2,TGCGCCAGCAGCCAAGCCGCGATAGGACTAGAAAGCGAGCAGTACTTC,CASSQAAIGLESEQYF
TRBV7-8,TRBJ2-7,once,NA,TGTGCCAGCAGCTTAGGGCGGATTCCGGGGGAGCAGTACTTC,CASSLGRIPGEQYF
TRBV28,TRBJ1-6,once,TRBD1,TGTGCCAGCAGTTTATCTAGGGGGCCGGGTTCACCCCTCCACTTT,CASSLSRGPGSPLHF
TRBV9,TRBJ2-7,NA,NA,TGTGCCAGCAGCCCGGGGGAGCGGGCTAATCGTCGGGCGTACGAGCAGTACTTC,CASSPGERANRRAYEQYF
TRBV7-9,TRBJ2-5,NA,NA,TGTGCCAGCAGCTTCTCAGGGGAAGAGACCCAGTACTTC,CASSFSGEETQYF
TRBV30,TRBJ2-7,NA,NA,TGTGCCTGGACTCCGGGACGGCACTACGAGCAGTACTTC,CAWTPGRHYEQYF
TRBV19,TRBJ2-1,NA,NA,TGTGCCAGTAGTAGCCAGGGCAGCTCCTACAATGAGCAGTTCTTC,CASSSQGSSYNEQFF
TRBV27,TRBJ2-7,NA,NA,TGTGCCAGCAGCCTCGGGACATATAACGAGCAGTACTTC,CASSLGTYNEQYF
TRBV19,TRBJ2-7,NA,NA,TGTGCCAGTAGTATAGTCGCAGGGATGAGTTACGAGCAGTACTTC,CASSIVAGMSYEQYF
TRBV7-3,TRBJ2-3,once,NA,TGTGCCAGCAGCCCCTCCGGGACGAGCACAGATACGCAGTATTTT,CASSPSGTSTDTQYF
TRBV6-1,TRBJ1-6,NA,TRBD1,TGTGCCAGCAGTGAGGACAGGAGCTCCTATAATTCACCCCTCCACTTT,CASSEDRSSYNSPLHF
TRBV6-1,TRBJ1-2,NA,NA,TGTGCCAGCATCAAAGAGGGGGGGCGTCGTTATGGCTACACCTTC,CASIKEGGRRYGYTF
TRBV25-1,TRBJ2-3,NA,TRBD1,TGTGCCAGCAGTGAAGGGACAGGGACGCAGTATTTT,CASSEGTGTQYF
TRBV2,TRBJ1-5,NA,NA,TGTGCCAGCGGACAGACCAATCAGCCCCAGCATTTT,CASGQTNQPQHF
TRBV6-1,TRBJ1-1,NA,NA,TGTGCCAGCAGTGAATCGAGGTCTATGAACACTGAAGCTTTCTTT,CASSESRSMNTEAFF
TRBV24-1,TRBJ2-2,NA,TRBD2,TGTGCCACCAGTGACAGGACTAGCGGGAGGGCCTACACCGGGGAGCTGTTTTTT,CATSDRTSGRAYTGELFF
TRBV10-2,TRBJ1-6,once,NA,TGCGCCAGCAGTGAGGCCTCGCCTAGGTCACCCCTCCACTTT,CASSEASPRSPLHF
TRBV11-3,TRBJ2-1,NA,TRBD2,TGTGCCAGCAGCTTCCATCTAGCGGGAGGGCCCGTCAATGAGCAGTTCTTC,CASSFHLAGGPVNEQFF
TRBV28,TRBJ1-5,NA,NA,TGTGCCAGCAGTTGGCCAGGGAGGGATCAGCCCCAGCATTTT,CASSWPGRDQPQHF
TRBV28,TRBJ2-7,NA,NA,TGTGCCAGCACCGATTGGGCTTACGAGCAGTACTTC,CASTDWAYEQYF
TRBV28,TRBJ2-7,NA,NA,TGTGCCAGCAGTTTTAAGTACGAGCAGTACTTC,CASSFKYEQYF
TRBV7-2,TRBJ1-6,NA,NA,TGTGCCAGCAGCTTATCAGGGGTGGGTTCACCCCTCCACTTT,CASSLSGVGSPLHF
TRBV19,TRBJ1-1,NA,NA,TGTGCCAGTAGTATGGTGCCCACTGAAGCTTTCTTT,CASSMVPTEAFF
TRBV10-1,TRBJ2-1,NA,NA,TGCGCCAGCAGTGCGAGGGAGACCCTAAACAATGAGCAGTTCTTC,CASSARETLNNEQFF
TRBV21-1,TRBJ2-7,NA,NA,TGTGCCAGCAGCAATGGACAGGGCCACGAGCAGTACTTC,CASSNGQGHEQYF
TRBV28,TRBJ2-7,NA,TRBD2,TGTGCCAGCAGTTTCCTGTCCGGGACTAGCGACTACGAGCAGTACTTC,CASSFLSGTSDYEQYF
TRBV18,TRBJ2-1,NA,NA,TGTGCCAGCTCACCACGTTCGGCTGTAAACAATGAGCAGTTCTTC,CASSPRSAVNNEQFF